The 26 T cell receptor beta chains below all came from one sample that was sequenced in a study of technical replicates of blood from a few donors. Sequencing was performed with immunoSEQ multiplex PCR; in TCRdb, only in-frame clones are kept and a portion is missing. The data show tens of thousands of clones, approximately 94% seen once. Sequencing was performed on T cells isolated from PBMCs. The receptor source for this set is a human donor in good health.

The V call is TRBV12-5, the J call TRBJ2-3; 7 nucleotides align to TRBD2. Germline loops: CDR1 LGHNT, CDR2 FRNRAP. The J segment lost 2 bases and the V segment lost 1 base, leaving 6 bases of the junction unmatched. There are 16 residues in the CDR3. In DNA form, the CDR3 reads TGTGCTAGTGGTTTGGAAAGCGGGACCCACACAGATACGCAGTATTTT. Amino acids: CASGLESGTHTDTQYF.

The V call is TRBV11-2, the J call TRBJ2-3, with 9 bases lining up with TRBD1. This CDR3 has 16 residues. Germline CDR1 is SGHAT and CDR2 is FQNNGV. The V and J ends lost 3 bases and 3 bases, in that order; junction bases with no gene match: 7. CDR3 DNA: TGTGCCAGCAGCTTTTTCCCCGGGACAGGGACAGATACGCAGTATTTT. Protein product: CASSFFPGTGTDTQYF.

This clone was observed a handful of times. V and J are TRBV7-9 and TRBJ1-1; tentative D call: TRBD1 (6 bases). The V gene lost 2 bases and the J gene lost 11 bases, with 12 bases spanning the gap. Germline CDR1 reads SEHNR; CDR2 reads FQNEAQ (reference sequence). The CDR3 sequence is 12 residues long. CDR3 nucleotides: TGTGCCAGCAGCTTACCGACAGGCGGGGCTTTCTTT. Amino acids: CASSLPTGGAFF.

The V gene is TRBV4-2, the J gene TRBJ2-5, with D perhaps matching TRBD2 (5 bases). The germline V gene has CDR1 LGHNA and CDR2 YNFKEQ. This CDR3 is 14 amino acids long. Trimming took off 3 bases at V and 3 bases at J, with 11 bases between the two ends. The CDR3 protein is CASSQGRAEETQYF. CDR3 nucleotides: TGTGCCAGCAGCCAGGGCCGAGCGGAAGAGACCCAGTACTTC.

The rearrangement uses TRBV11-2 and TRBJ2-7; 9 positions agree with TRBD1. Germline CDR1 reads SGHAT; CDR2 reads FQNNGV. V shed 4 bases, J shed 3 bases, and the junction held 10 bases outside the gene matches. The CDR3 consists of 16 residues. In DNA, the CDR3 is TGTGCCAGCAGCTCGGGGACAGGGATACATTACTACGAGCAGTACTTC. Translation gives CASSSGTGIHYYEQYF.

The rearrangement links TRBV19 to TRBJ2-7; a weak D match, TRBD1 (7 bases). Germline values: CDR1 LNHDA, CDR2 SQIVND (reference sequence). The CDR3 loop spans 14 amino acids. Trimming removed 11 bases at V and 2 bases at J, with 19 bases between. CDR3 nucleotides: TGTGCCGTTGGTTCCCGCGGGACAGCCTACGAGCAGTACTTC. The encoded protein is CAVGSRGTAYEQYF.

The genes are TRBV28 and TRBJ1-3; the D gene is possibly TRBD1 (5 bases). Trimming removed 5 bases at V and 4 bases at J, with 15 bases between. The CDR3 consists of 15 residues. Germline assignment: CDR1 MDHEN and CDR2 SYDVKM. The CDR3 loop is CASSGLSGYGNTIYF. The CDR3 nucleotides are TGTGCCAGCAGTGGTCTTTCAGGGTACGGAAACACCATATATTTT.

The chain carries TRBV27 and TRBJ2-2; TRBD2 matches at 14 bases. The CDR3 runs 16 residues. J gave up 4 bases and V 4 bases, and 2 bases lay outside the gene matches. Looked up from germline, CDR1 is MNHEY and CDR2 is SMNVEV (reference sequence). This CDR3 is CASSWGLAGATGELFF. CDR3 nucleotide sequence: TGTGCCAGCAGTTGGGGACTAGCGGGAGCCACCGGGGAGCTGTTTTTT.

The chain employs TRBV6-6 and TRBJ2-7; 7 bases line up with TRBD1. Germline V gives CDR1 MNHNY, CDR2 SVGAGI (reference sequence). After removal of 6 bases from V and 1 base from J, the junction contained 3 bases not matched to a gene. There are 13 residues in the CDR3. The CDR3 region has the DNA TGTGCCAGCAGAGAGACAGGGTCCTACGAGCAGTACTTC. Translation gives CASRETGSYEQYF.

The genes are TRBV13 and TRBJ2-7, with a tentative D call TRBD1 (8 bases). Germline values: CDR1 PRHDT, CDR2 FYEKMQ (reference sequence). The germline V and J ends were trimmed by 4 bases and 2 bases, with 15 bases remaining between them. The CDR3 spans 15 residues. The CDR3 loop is CASSWTGTTTYEQYF. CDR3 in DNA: TGTGCCAGCAGCTGGACAGGGACTACGACCTACGAGCAGTACTTC.

CDR3 bases: TGTGCCAGTAGTATGAGGGACATAGACCATGAGCAGTTCTTC. Translation gives CASSMRDIDHEQFF. The V gene is TRBV19, the J gene TRBJ2-1, with D possibly matching TRBD1 (6 bases). Trimming shortened V by 3 bases and J by 8 bases, and 14 bases separated the two germline ends. The CDR3 is 14 residues long. Germline assignment: CDR1 LNHDA and CDR2 SQIVND (reference sequence).

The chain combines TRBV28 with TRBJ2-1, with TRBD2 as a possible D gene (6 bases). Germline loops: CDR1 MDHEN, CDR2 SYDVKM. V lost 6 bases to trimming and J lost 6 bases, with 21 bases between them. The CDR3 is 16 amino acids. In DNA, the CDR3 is TGTGCCAGCAGCCCACCCGGGGTAGCGGTCTTCAATGAGCAGTTCTTC. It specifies CASSPPGVAVFNEQFF.

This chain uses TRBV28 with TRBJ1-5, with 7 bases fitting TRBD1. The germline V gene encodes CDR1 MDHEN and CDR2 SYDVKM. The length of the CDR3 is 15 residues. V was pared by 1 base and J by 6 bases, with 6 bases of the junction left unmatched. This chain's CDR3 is CASSLLDRTTQPQHF. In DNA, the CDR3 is TGTGCCAGCAGTTTATTGGACAGGACGACTCAGCCCCAGCATTTT. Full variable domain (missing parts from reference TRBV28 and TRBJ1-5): DVKVTQSSRYLVKRTGEKVFLECVQDMDHENMFWYRQDPGLGLRLIYFSYDVKMKEKGDIPEGYSVSREKKERFSLILESASTNQTSMYLCASSLLDRTTQPQHFGDGTRLSIL.

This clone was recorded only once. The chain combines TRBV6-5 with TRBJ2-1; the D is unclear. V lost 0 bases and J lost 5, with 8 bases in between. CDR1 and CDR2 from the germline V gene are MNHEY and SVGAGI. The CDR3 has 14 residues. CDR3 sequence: CASSYSERHNEQFF. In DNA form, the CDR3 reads TGTGCCAGCAGTTACTCGGAGAGGCACAATGAGCAGTTCTTC.

The CDR3 here is CASSYTPGTGYEQYF. CDR3 DNA: TGCGCCAGCAGTTACACACCGGGGACTGGTTACGAGCAGTACTTC. The chain couples TRBV5-1 to TRBJ2-7, with a weak D call TRBD2 (6 bases). Germline V gives CDR1 SGHRS, CDR2 YFSETQ. V was clipped by 5 bases and J by 4 bases, with 19 bases between them. The CDR3 length is 15 residues.

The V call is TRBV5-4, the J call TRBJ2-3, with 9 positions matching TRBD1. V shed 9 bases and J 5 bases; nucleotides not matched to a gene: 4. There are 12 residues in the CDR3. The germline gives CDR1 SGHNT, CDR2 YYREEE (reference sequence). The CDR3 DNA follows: TGTGCCATCCAGGACAGGGGAGATACGCAGTATTTT. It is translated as CAIQDRGDTQYF. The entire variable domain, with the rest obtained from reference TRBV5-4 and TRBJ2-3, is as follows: ETGVTQSPTHLIKTRGQQVTLRCSSQSGHNTVSWYQQALGQGPQFIFQYYREEENGRGNFPPRFSGLQFPNYSSELNVNALELDDSALYLCAIQDRGDTQYFGPGTRLTVL.

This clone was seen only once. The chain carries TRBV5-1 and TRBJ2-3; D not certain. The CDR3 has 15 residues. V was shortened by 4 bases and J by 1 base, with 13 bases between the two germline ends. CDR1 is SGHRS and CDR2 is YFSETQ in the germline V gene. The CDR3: CASSPSTTRTDTQYF. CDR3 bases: TGCGCCAGCAGCCCCTCAACTACTCGCACAGATACGCAGTATTTT.

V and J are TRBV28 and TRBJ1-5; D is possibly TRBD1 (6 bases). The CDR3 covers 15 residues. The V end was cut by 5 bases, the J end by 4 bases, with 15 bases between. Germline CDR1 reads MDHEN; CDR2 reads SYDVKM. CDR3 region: CASSPDRSWNQPQHF. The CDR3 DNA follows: TGTGCCAGCAGTCCCGACAGGTCTTGGAATCAGCCCCAGCATTTT.

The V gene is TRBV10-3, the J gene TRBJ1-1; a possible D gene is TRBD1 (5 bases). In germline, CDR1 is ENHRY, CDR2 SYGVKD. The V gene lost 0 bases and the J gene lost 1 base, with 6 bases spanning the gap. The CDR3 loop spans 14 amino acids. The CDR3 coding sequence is TGTGCCATCAGTGAGTCCGGACAGAACACTGAAGCTTTCTTT. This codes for CAISESGQNTEAFF.

This CDR3 is CASSFGRWETEAFF. The CDR3 DNA sequence: TGTGCCAGCAGCTTCGGGAGGTGGGAAACTGAAGCTTTCTTT. This chain connects TRBV5-6 to TRBJ1-1; no clear D. Trimming stripped 2 bases from V and 5 bases from J, with 13 bases between. Per germline, CDR1 SGHDT and CDR2 YYEEEE. The CDR3 runs to 14 residues.

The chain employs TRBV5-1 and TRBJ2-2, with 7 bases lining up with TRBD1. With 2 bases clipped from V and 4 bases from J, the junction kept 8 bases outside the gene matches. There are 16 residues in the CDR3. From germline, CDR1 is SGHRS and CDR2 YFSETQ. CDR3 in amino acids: CASSLEGQPITGELFF. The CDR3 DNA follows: TGCGCCAGCAGCTTAGAGGGACAGCCGATCACCGGGGAGCTGTTTTTT.

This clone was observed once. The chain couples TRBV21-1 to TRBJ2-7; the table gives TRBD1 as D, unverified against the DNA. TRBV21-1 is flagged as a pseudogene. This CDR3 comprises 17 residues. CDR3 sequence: CASSKIARTGILYEQYF. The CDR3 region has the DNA TGTGCCAGCAGCAAAATCGCACGGACAGGGATACTTTACGAGCAGTACTTC.

This CDR3 is CASSMTPMAGDYGYTF. The DNA for the CDR3 is TGTGCCAGTAGTATGACTCCGATGGCAGGGGACTATGGCTACACCTTC. The rearrangement uses TRBV19 and TRBJ1-2, with D perhaps matching TRBD1 (6 bases). V lost 3 bases to trimming and J lost 3 bases, with 17 bases between them. The CDR3 contains 16 residues. From germline, CDR1 is LNHDA and CDR2 SQIVND (reference sequence).

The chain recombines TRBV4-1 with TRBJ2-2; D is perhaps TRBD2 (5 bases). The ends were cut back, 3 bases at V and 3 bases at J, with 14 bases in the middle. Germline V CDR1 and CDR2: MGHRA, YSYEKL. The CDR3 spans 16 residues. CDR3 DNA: TGCGCCAGCAGCCACGTTTCTGGGCGGGACACCGGGGAGCTGTTTTTT. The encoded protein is CASSHVSGRDTGELFF.

The CDR3 DNA is TGTGCCAGCTCACCACCGGGACTAGCGGGATCCTACAATGAGCAGTTCTTC. It yields the protein CASSPPGLAGSYNEQFF. The rearrangement uses TRBV18 and TRBJ2-1; 13 nucleotides agree with TRBD2. V lost 0 bases, J lost 1 base, and 0 bases stayed unmatched. Germline CDR1 KGHSH, CDR2 LQKENI. The CDR3 length is 17 residues.

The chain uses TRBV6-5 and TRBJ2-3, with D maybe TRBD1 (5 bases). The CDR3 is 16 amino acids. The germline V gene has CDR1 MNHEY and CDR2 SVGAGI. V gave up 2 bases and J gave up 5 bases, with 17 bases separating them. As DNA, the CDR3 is TGTGCCAGCAGTTACCTTGGGCAGGGCCCTTTAGATACGCAGTATTTT. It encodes CASSYLGQGPLDTQYF.